A single sample is the source of the 14 T cell receptor beta chains below, sequenced in a study of T cell responses to AZD1222 COVID-19 vaccine. Data came from immunoSEQ multiplex PCR; TCRdb stores just in-frame clones and leaves some out. The sample carries about 200,000 clones, around 90% recorded once. The source material was peripheral blood, sampled 28 days after the second dose of the MenACWY control vaccine. These receptors all come from an adult who received the MenACWY meningococcal vaccine as a control.

J is TRBJ1-3 and V is TRBV12-5; possible D gene TRBD1, 5 bases. The germline V gene encodes CDR1 LGHNT and CDR2 FRNRAP. V gave up 1 base and J gave up 0 bases, with 10 bases separating them. CDR3 length: 16 amino acids. In DNA, the CDR3 is TGTGCTAGTGGTTTGGGACCACAGGTCTCTGGAAACACCATATATTTT. Translation: CASGLGPQVSGNTIYF.

This clone was seen more than once but under ten times. V is TRBV11-2 and J is TRBJ2-3, with 7 bases fitting TRBD1. Losses at the gene ends were 1 base for V and 6 bases for J; bases not matched to a gene: 4. This CDR3 has 14 amino acids. Germline V CDR1 and CDR2: SGHAT, FQNNGV. CDR3 nucleotides: TGTGCCAGCAGCTTAGGCGTCAGGGGGGATACGCAGTATTTT. Amino acid sequence: CASSLGVRGDTQYF. Combining the CDR3 with reference TRBV11-2 and TRBJ2-3 gives the whole variable domain EAGVAQSPRYKIIEKRQSVAFWCNPISGHATLYWYQQILGQGPKLLIQFQNNGVVDDSQLPKDRFSAERLKGVDSTLKIQPAKLEDSAVYLCASSLGVRGDTQYFGPGTRLTVL.

The chain recombines TRBV6-5 with TRBJ2-7, with D unclear. This CDR3 region has 11 residues. The V end was cut by 4 bases, the J end by 3 bases, with 4 bases between. The germline gives CDR1 MNHEY, CDR2 SVGAGI. CDR3 DNA: TGTGCCAGCAGTTCGCACTACGAGCAGTACTTC. Amino acids: CASSSHYEQYF.

The chain joins TRBV4-1 to TRBJ2-5; D perhaps matches TRBD2 (6 bases). CDR1 and CDR2 from the germline V gene are MGHRA and YSYEKL. V dropped 1 base and J dropped 4 bases, with 16 bases sitting between them. The CDR3 totals 16 residues. CDR3 region: CASSQATGGNLETQYF. The CDR3 bases are TGCGCCAGCAGCCAAGCCACGGGCGGGAATTTAGAGACCCAGTACTTC.

V usage is TRBV25-1 and J usage is TRBJ1-3; TRBD1 is a possible D gene (5 bases). The germline gives CDR1 MGHDK, CDR2 SYGVNS. The ends were cut back, 4 bases at V and 0 bases at J, with 13 bases in the middle. The CDR3 runs to 16 residues. For the CDR3, the DNA is TGTGCCAGCAGTGGATGGGACCGACACTCTGGAAACACCATATATTTT. This gives the protein CASSGWDRHSGNTIYF.

This clone was seen a handful of times. The rearrangement links TRBV7-9 to TRBJ2-3; D is possibly TRBD2 (5 bases). CDR1 is SEHNR, CDR2 FQNEAQ, per germline (reference sequence). The V end lost 1 base, the J end lost 0 bases, and 11 bases lay between the germline ends. The length of the CDR3 is 16 residues. The DNA for the CDR3 is TGTGCCAGCAGCTTAGATATAGCGTTCAGCACAGATACGCAGTATTTT. Protein product: CASSLDIAFSTDTQYF.

The genes are TRBV5-8 and TRBJ1-6; D remains ambiguous. V lost 4 bases and J 10 bases, leaving 9 bases between the germline ends. CDR1 and CDR2 from the germline V gene are SGHTS and YDEGEE. This CDR3 spans 12 amino acids. DNA of the CDR3: TGTGCCAGCAGCCCGGACCTCTCACCCCTCCACTTT. It specifies CASSPDLSPLHF.

The rearrangement joins TRBV19 to TRBJ2-7, with 7 positions matching TRBD1. This CDR3 is 17 amino acids long. Germline CDR1 and CDR2: LNHDA and SQIVND (reference sequence). After removal of 4 bases from V and 1 base from J, the junction contained 13 bases not matched to a gene. The CDR3 reads CASSTPPQGQRSYEQYF. The CDR3 DNA follows: TGTGCCAGTAGTACCCCCCCCCAGGGACAGAGGTCCTACGAGCAGTACTTC.

This chain joins TRBV30 and TRBJ1-5; D is ambiguous. The CDR3 has 13 amino acids. Germline values: CDR1 GTSNPN, CDR2 SVGIG (reference sequence). The germline V and J ends were trimmed by 2 bases and 5 bases, with 10 bases remaining between them. Here the CDR3 reads CAWSTAPDQPQHF. CDR3 nucleotide sequence: TGTGCCTGGAGTACCGCGCCCGATCAGCCCCAGCATTTT.

As to this clone: One end of the junction is discordant with germline, which a read error may explain. The chain carries TRBV7-7 and TRBJ2-7; 7 bases are a match to TRBD1. CDR1 is SSHAT, CDR2 FNYEAQ, per germline (reference sequence). The CDR3 contains 14 residues. CDR3 bases: TGTGCTAGCAGCCGCCGGGACAGCTGGGACGAGCAGTACTTC. This encodes CASSRRDSWDEQYF. The full variable domain, in which reference TRBV7-7 and TRBJ2-7 provide the parts outside the CDR3, is GAGVSQSPRYKVTKRGQDVTLRCDPISSHATLYWYQQALGQGPEFLTYFNYEAQPDKSGLPSDRFSAERPEGSISTLTIQRTEQRDSAMYRCASSRRDSWDEQYFGPGTRLTVT.

CDR3 coding DNA: TGTGCCAGTAGTATTCCTGGGCAGGGGGTCGATTCACCCCTCCACTTT. This encodes CASSIPGQGVDSPLHF. The rearrangement links TRBV19 to TRBJ1-6, with 7 nucleotides matching TRBD1. The J segment lost 8 bases and the V segment lost 3 bases, leaving 10 bases of the junction unmatched. This CDR3 is 16 amino acids long. Germline V gene lookup returns CDR1 LNHDA and CDR2 SQIVND (reference sequence).

V gene TRBV9 combines with J gene TRBJ1-1, with D hard to call. The germline gives CDR1 SGDLS, CDR2 YYNGEE. The ends were cut back, 4 bases at V and 3 bases at J, with 10 bases in the middle. The CDR3 is made up of 13 amino acids. The CDR3 DNA sequence: TGTGCCAGCAGCCGTTGGGCGGACACTGAAGCTTTCTTT. Amino acid sequence: CASSRWADTEAFF.

CDR3 sequence reads: CASSPIAEQGEQFF. The CDR3 bases are TGCGCCAGCAGCCCTATAGCGGAACAGGGTGAGCAGTTCTTC. This chain connects TRBV5-1 to TRBJ2-1; D possibly matches TRBD1 or TRBD2 (6 bases each). This CDR3 is built from 14 residues. V lost 4 bases and J 9 bases, leaving 17 bases between the germline ends. CDR1 and CDR2 (germline): SGHRS, YFSETQ.

This rearrangement joins TRBV19 to TRBJ2-7, with 8 nucleotides matching TRBD1. J was trimmed by 0 bases and V by 1 base; bases with no gene match: 2. Per germline, CDR1 LNHDA and CDR2 SQIVND (reference sequence). The CDR3 runs 15 residues. The CDR3 nucleotides read TGTGCCAGTAGTATAGCAGGACAGGGCTCCTACGAGCAGTACTTC. This translates into CASSIAGQGSYEQYF.